Listed here is a single T cell receptor (beta chain). What it recognizes is unknown. This sample is part of a study of Tregs in tolerant kidney transplant recipients. Study conclusions and caveats: Tolerant patients' donor-specific Tregs expanded beyond overall Tregs, suggesting antigen-driven growth. Changing PCR primers prevented nucleotide comparison between some patients' samples. Few patients were studied, so findings need validation in larger groups.

V was clipped by 10 bases and J by 6 bases, with 16 bases between them. The CDR3 is 13 residues long. Germline V gene lookup returns CDR1 SGHVS and CDR2 FNYEAQ. The protocol was immunoSEQ multiplex PCR, while the TCRdb copy is restricted to in-frame clones and leaves out a portion. Here the sample spans about 52,000 clones, about 91% being singletons. Related graft donors supplied nonmyeloablative bone marrow transplants, and mixed chimerism was transient. Unstimulated Tregs (CD4+CD25+CD127-) and CD4+CD25- non-Tregs were sorted from PBMCs. The source of this sequence is a human patient who received a combined kidney and bone marrow transplant. The graft donor may account for some of the T cells. The source material was CD8+ T cells from blood (PBMCs), sampled 24 months after the transplant. The chain couples TRBV7-6 to TRBJ1-5; D gene unclear. The CDR3 loop is CAKGSYLSQPQHF. The CDR3 DNA reads TGTGCCAAAGGGAGCTACTTAAGTCAGCCCCAGCATTTT. Full variable domain (outside the CDR3, taken from reference TRBV7-6 and TRBJ1-5): GAGVSQSPRYKVTKRGQDVALRCDPISGHVSLYWYRQALGQGPEFLTYFNYEAQQDKSGLPNDRFSAERPEGSISTLTIQRTEQRDSAMYRCAKGSYLSQPQHFGDGTRLSIL.